Reported below is one T cell receptor (beta chain). This sample stems from a study of blood T cell repertoires in COVID-19. The germline V and J ends were trimmed by 6 bases and 1 base, with 7 bases remaining between them. CDR3 size: 13 residues. Germline V gene lookup returns CDR1 SGHTA and CDR2 FQGNSA. Ages ranged from about 18 to 100 years, with residence in under 25 US areas. Participant-reported clinical history was the basis for cohort assignment. All recovered Cohort 3 donors got two negative PCRs, got clearance, or saw symptom resolution. Study processing details: Reference gene primer amplification yielded estimated nucleated cell counts. Sequencing was performed with immunoSEQ multiplex PCR; in TCRdb, only in-frame clones are kept and a portion is missing. V, J and clone size are taken as reported in that table, and D and trimming were inferred from the DNA itself. The data hold 190,000 or so clones, with approximately 86% observed a single time.

This TCR came from a woman aged 25 to 39 who had recovered from COVID-19. Sequenced input: PBMCs or T cells enriched from blood (not recorded which). The chain links TRBV7-2 to TRBJ1-5; D uncertain. Written as DNA, the CDR3 is TGTGCCAGCAGGCGAGTAAGCAATCAGCCCCAGCATTTT. Amino acid sequence: CASRRVSNQPQHF.